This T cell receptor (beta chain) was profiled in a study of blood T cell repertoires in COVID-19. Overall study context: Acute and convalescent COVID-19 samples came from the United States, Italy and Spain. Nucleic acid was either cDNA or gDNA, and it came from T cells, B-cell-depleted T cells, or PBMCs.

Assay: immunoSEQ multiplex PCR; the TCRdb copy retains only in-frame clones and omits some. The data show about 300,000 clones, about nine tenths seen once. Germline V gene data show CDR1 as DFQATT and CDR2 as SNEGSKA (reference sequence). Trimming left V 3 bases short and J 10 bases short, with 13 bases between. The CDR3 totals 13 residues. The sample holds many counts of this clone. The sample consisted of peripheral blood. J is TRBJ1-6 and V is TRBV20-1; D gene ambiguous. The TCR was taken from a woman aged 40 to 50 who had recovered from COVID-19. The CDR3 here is CSASDGEGSPLHF. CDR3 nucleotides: TGCAGTGCTAGTGACGGGGAGGGCTCACCCCTCCACTTT.